This T cell receptor (beta chain) was obtained from a study of T cells after yellow fever vaccination. The sample holds a few counts of this clonotype. TCRdb called the 5' RACE reads again in MiXCR, with one record for every CDR3 protein. The sample holds about 240,000 distinct CDR3 sequences, more than 3.5% seen once. The sequence came from a young man who received the YFV17D yellow fever vaccine. The specimen was PBMCs, collected 15 days after the yellow fever booster vaccination.

CDR3 in DNA: TGTGCCAGCATAGACATTTCAGGCGGTGAAAAACTGTTTTTT. As protein: CASIDISGGEKLFF. V usage is TRBV25-1 and J usage is TRBJ1-4; D is uncertain. The length of the CDR3 is 14 residues. Trimming took off 7 bases at V and 7 bases at J, with 16 bases between the two ends. Looked up from germline, CDR1 is MGHDK and CDR2 is SYGVNS.